This T cell receptor (beta chain) was captured by sequencing in a study of shared clonotypes between healthy human individuals. Study-wide points: When compared with the clonotypes that were shared by all four sorted-subset donors, the non-shared clonotypes turned out to have lower generation probabilities.

The authors' processing: Junction-only immunoSEQ data arrived without quality scores, meaning filtering differed. Libraries were prepared by immunoSEQ multiplex PCR; TCRdb keeps only in-frame clonotypes and omits some of them. That table supplies the V and J calls and clone size; D and trimming were determined from the DNA. The sample lists some 2 million clones; approximately 95% were seen once. The CDR3 has 15 amino acids. The V segment lost 6 bases and the J segment 6 bases; nucleotides outside the gene matches: 11. Germline CDR1 and CDR2: MNHEY and SVGAGI. CD45RO-negative, CCR7-selected cells formed the naive CD8 fraction, which excluded terminally differentiated effector memory CD45RA+ cells. Study donors comprised healthy, HIV-negative adults devoid of recent acute infection or vaccination. To note about this clone: The antigen is not known.

The TCR sequence derives from a young man in good health. The sample was naive CD8+ T cells sorted from blood. This chain connects TRBV6-5 to TRBJ2-7, with 10 bases fitting TRBD2. CDR3 coding DNA: TGTGCCAGCAGCCGAAGGTGGCTAGCGGGAGCCGAGCAGTACTTC. Its protein product is CASSRRWLAGAEQYF.